Shown below are 7 T cell receptor beta chains from a single sample sequenced in a study of cytomegalovirus exposure and HLA in healthy donors. TCRdb's table, derived via immunoSEQ multiplex PCR, lists solely in-frame clones and lacks some. This repertoire shows 80,000 to 100,000 clones, approximately 88% found once; its top ten account for 3.9%. Sample: PBMCs. These receptors were collected from a woman aged 25-40 years in good health and CMV-seronegative.

The chain has TRBV27 and TRBJ2-2; D is uncertain. V lost 6 bases and J 1 base, leaving 12 bases between the germline ends. There are 15 residues in the CDR3. The germline CDR1 and CDR2 sequences are MNHEY and SMNVEV (reference sequence). Here the CDR3 DNA reads TGTGCCAGCAGGGGTCTTGCGGAGAACACCGGGGAGCTGTTTTTT. This encodes CASRGLAENTGELFF.

CDR3 DNA sequence: TGTGCCAGTAGTACCACAGGAGACACTGAAGCTTTCTTT. Amino acid sequence: CASSTTGDTEAFF. The chain recombines TRBV19 with TRBJ1-1; D possibly corresponds to TRBD1 (5 bases). The CDR3 extends over 13 amino acids. Germline V gene lookup returns CDR1 LNHDA and CDR2 SQIVND (reference sequence). V was clipped by 4 bases and J by 3 bases, with 9 bases between them.

The chain recombines TRBV7-2 with TRBJ1-1; perhaps TRBD1 as D (6 bases). The length of the CDR3 is 14 residues. Trimming took off 1 base at V and 8 bases at J, with 14 bases between the two ends. CDR1 is SGHTA, CDR2 FQGNSA, per germline. The DNA for the CDR3 is TGTGCCAGCAGCTTAGTAAGGGGGTCTTCAGAAGCTTTCTTT. This encodes CASSLVRGSSEAFF.

The chain combines TRBV7-8 with TRBJ1-3; no reliable D call. The germline V and J ends were trimmed by 1 base and 2 bases, with 12 bases remaining between them. CDR1 is SGHVS and CDR2 is FQNEAQ in the germline V gene. CDR3 length: 16 amino acids. CDR3 nucleotide sequence: TGTGCCAGCAGCTTAGGAGCGGCCCCCACTGGAAACACCATATATTTT. It encodes CASSLGAAPTGNTIYF.

This clone appeared a few times. This CDR3 is CASSSTQGENEKLFF. Written as DNA, the CDR3 is TGTGCCAGCAGCTCTACACAGGGGGAAAATGAAAAACTGTTTTTT. The rearrangement uses TRBV11-2 and TRBJ1-4, with TRBD1 identical over 8 bases. Looked up from germline, CDR1 is SGHAT and CDR2 is FQNNGV. V dropped 4 bases and J dropped 5; count of bases not matched to a gene: 6. The CDR3 totals 15 residues. Full variable domain (outside the CDR3, taken from reference TRBV11-2 and TRBJ1-4): EAGVAQSPRYKIIEKRQSVAFWCNPISGHATLYWYQQILGQGPKLLIQFQNNGVVDDSQLPKDRFSAERLKGVDSTLKIQPAKLEDSAVYLCASSSTQGENEKLFFGSGTQLSVL.

CDR3 sequence reads: CASSLGTSANYNEQFF. The CDR3 nucleotides are TGCGCCAGCAGCTTGGGGACTAGCGCCAACTACAATGAGCAGTTCTTC. This chain links TRBV5-1 with TRBJ2-1; 9 bases agree with TRBD2. This CDR3 has 16 residues. From germline, CDR1 is SGHRS and CDR2 YFSETQ. J was trimmed by 3 bases and V by 0 bases; bases with no gene match: 4.

CDR3 region: CASSVRQIRAEAFF. The CDR3, as DNA: TGTGCCAGCAGCGTAAGACAGATTAGGGCTGAAGCTTTCTTT. This chain links TRBV7-2 with TRBJ1-1; TRBD1 is a possible D gene (5 bases). The CDR3 length is 14 residues. The germline gives CDR1 SGHTA, CDR2 FQGNSA. The germline V and J ends were trimmed by 5 bases and 6 bases, with 16 bases remaining between them.